Each of the 16 T cell receptor beta chains below was sequenced from the same sample in a study of blood T cells in healthy people across ages. A second PCR, run for about 6 to 12 cycles, used a sample-barcoded 5' primer plus a J-beta primer mix. MiXCR was run by TCRdb on the 5' RACE reads, yielding one entry per CDR3 protein. The sample shows fewer than 1,000,000 distinct CDR3 sequences, 40% to 50% of them seen only once. Sequencing used blood. These receptors all stem from a man aged 55 to 70 in good health.

This clonotype was seen a handful of times. This chain connects TRBV4-1 to TRBJ1-6; D gene unclear. Per germline, CDR1 MGHRA and CDR2 YSYEKL. This CDR3 contains 12 residues. V lost 1 base and J lost 10, with 5 bases in between. Here the CDR3 reads CASSQGISPLHF. In DNA, the CDR3 is TGCGCCAGCAGCCAAGGCATCTCACCCCTCCACTTT.

Concerning this clonotype itself: Being one base from a much bigger clone, this may be a read error. This chain uses TRBV25-1 with TRBJ2-5, with 7 bases identical to TRBD2. The CDR3 has 15 amino acids. Germline assignment: CDR1 MGHDK and CDR2 SYGVNS. The J segment lost 3 bases and the V segment lost 2 bases, leaving 6 bases of the junction unmatched. DNA of the CDR3: TGTGCCAGCAGTGAAGCTGAGCGGGGCAAAGAGACCCAGTACTTC. It translates to CASSEAERGKETQYF.

This clonotype was picked up a small number of times. The genes are TRBV11-2 and TRBJ2-1; D tentatively reads TRBD1 or TRBD2 (5 bases each). Germline CDR1 SGHAT, CDR2 FQNNGV. The CDR3 covers 16 residues. The V end lost 4 bases, the J end lost 5 bases, and 18 bases lay between the germline ends. CDR3 sequence: CASSWGTTAIDNEQFF. The CDR3, as DNA: TGTGCCAGCAGCTGGGGGACGACAGCGATCGACAATGAGCAGTTCTTC.

A few counts support this clonotype. This sequence joins TRBV6-2 or TRBV6-3 and TRBJ2-1, with D unclear. Germline V gene sequence: CDR1 MNHEY, CDR2 SVGEGT. Trimming took off 0 bases at V and 5 bases at J, with 5 bases between the two ends. This CDR3 contains 13 residues. CDR3 protein: CASSYSGNNEQFF. CDR3 coding DNA: TGTGCCAGCAGTTACTCTGGAAACAATGAGCAGTTCTTC.

V and J are TRBV10-3 and TRBJ2-1, with TRBD2 matching 12 bases. There are 16 residues in the CDR3. The V gene end was trimmed by 7 bases and the J gene end by 1 base; junction bases not matched to a gene: 5. The germline V gene has CDR1 ENHRY and CDR2 SYGVKD. The CDR3 sequence is CAIKASGRASYNEQFF. The CDR3 DNA is TGTGCCATCAAGGCTAGCGGGAGGGCATCCTACAATGAGCAGTTCTTC.

This chain links TRBV6-2 or TRBV6-3 with TRBJ2-7; a possible D gene is TRBD2 (6 bases). The germline V gene has CDR1 MNHEY and CDR2 SVGEGT. V was clipped by 7 bases and J by 12 bases, with 19 bases between them. This CDR3 region has 12 residues. The DNA of the CDR3 is TGTGCCAGCACCGACAGACTAGGTTCGCGGTACTTC. It encodes CASTDRLGSRYF.

This clonotype showed up just a few times. J is TRBJ2-7 and V is TRBV14; the D gene is possibly TRBD1 (7 bases). V dropped 4 bases and J dropped 4 bases, with 14 bases sitting between them. The germline CDR1 and CDR2 sequences are SGHDN and FVKESK. The CDR3 is made up of 14 amino acids. CDR3 sequence reads: CASSPGGFRYEQYF. CDR3 bases: TGTGCCAGCAGCCCAGGGGGGTTTCGGTACGAGCAGTACTTC. The variable domain in full, with the rest retrieved from reference TRBV14 and TRBJ2-7, is EAGVTQFPSHSVIEKGQTVTLRCDPISGHDNLYWYRRVMGKEIKFLLHFVKESKQDESGMPNNRFLAERTGGTYSTLKVQPAELEDSGVYFCASSPGGFRYEQYFGPGTRLTVT.

V gene TRBV12-3 or TRBV12-4 combines with J gene TRBJ1-4; 8 bases align to TRBD1. This CDR3 contains 14 residues. V lost 6 bases, J lost 3 bases, and 3 bases stayed unmatched. The CDR3 sequence is CASRQGAANEKLFF. As DNA, the CDR3 is TGTGCCAGCAGGCAGGGGGCAGCTAATGAAAAACTGTTTTTT.

This chain links TRBV12-3 or TRBV12-4 with TRBJ2-1, with 7 bases matching TRBD1. The CDR3 is 15 amino acids. The V segment lost 5 bases and the J segment 2 bases; nucleotides outside the gene matches: 6. The CDR3 loop is CASSLTGATYNEQFF. The CDR3 DNA is TGTGCCAGCAGTCTTACAGGGGCGACCTACAATGAGCAGTTCTTC.

The chain couples TRBV27 to TRBJ2-4; either TRBD1 or TRBD2 may supply D (5 bases each). The V and J ends lost 3 bases and 8 bases respectively, with 11 bases between them. The CDR3 totals 13 residues. Germline V gene lookup returns CDR1 MNHEY and CDR2 SMNVEV (reference sequence). DNA of the CDR3: TGTGCCAGCAGTTTGTCGGGGCTGGACATTCAGTACTTC. Translating it yields CASSLSGLDIQYF.

DNA of the CDR3: TGTGCCAGCAGCCAAGCCGGGACAGCCACCGCCAACGGAAAACTGTTTTTT. It translates to CASSQAGTATANGKLFF. This sequence joins TRBV14 and TRBJ1-4; TRBD1 aligns across 7 bases. The trim removed 1 base at V and 10 bases at J, leaving 15 bases unmatched. This CDR3 contains 17 residues. Germline V gene lookup returns CDR1 SGHDN and CDR2 FVKESK.

This clonotype was recorded a few times. The V and J genes are TRBV28 and TRBJ1-6; TRBD1 agrees at 7 bases. This CDR3 contains 17 residues. Germline V CDR1 and CDR2: MDHEN, SYDVKM. V dropped 5 bases and J dropped 0; count of bases not matched to a gene: 7. CDR3: CASSPYRGGSYNSPLHF. In DNA, the CDR3 is TGTGCCAGCAGTCCTTACAGGGGAGGCTCCTATAATTCACCCCTCCACTTT. The variable domain in full, with the rest retrieved from reference TRBV28 and TRBJ1-6, is DVKVTQSSRYLVKRTGEKVFLECVQDMDHENMFWYRQDPGLGLRLIYFSYDVKMKEKGDIPEGYSVSREKKERFSLILESASTNQTSMYLCASSPYRGGSYNSPLHFGNGTRLTVT.

In its sample, this clonotype was seen a few times. V usage is TRBV7-2 and J usage is TRBJ2-5; 15 bases map to TRBD2. The trim removed 4 bases at V and 5 bases at J, leaving 8 bases unmatched. CDR1 is SGHTA and CDR2 is FQGNSA in the germline V gene. The CDR3 extends over 17 amino acids. The CDR3 region has the DNA TGTGCCAGCAGCTCCCGGACTAGCGGGGGGGCAAAGGAGACCCAGTACTTC. Translated: CASSSRTSGGAKETQYF.

The chain carries TRBV11-2 and TRBJ2-4; TRBD1 matches 8 bases. The J call may not be correct, given that the DNA end is closer to TRBJ2-7. Germline V gene sequence: CDR1 SGHAT, CDR2 FQNNGV. The CDR3 runs to 16 residues. CDR3 DNA sequence: TGTGCCAGCAGCTTAGAAAGGACAGGGAGGTCCTACGAGCAGTACTTC. Translation gives CASSLERTGRSYEQYF.

In regard to this clonotype: This sequence may be a read error, since a much larger clone differs from it by one base. The CDR3 is CASSPSGGLQGTQYF. The CDR3 coding sequence is TGTGCCAGCAGTCCTAGCGGGGGGCTCCAAGGGACCCAGTACTTC. V usage is TRBV7-2 and J usage is TRBJ2-5, with 11 positions matching TRBD2. This CDR3 contains 15 residues. From germline, CDR1 is SGHTA and CDR2 FQGNSA.

The chain has TRBV11-2 and TRBJ1-5; possible D gene TRBD1, 5 bases. The V and J ends lost 0 bases and 4 bases respectively, with 16 bases between them. In germline, CDR1 is SGHAT, CDR2 FQNNGV. This CDR3 region has 17 residues. CDR3 in DNA: TGTGCCAGCAGCTTAGAAGATTCGGGGGTGAGGAATCAGCCCCAGCATTTT. It encodes CASSLEDSGVRNQPQHF.